Following are 19 T cell receptor beta chains from one sample sequenced in a study of shared clonotypes between healthy human individuals. This table comes from immunoSEQ multiplex PCR, and its TCRdb copy is limited to in-frame clones, with some not included. The profile covers roughly 2.2 million clones, with 80% to 95% appearing a single time and around 0.38% taken by the ten largest. Sequenced material: naive CD4+ T cells from PBMCs. The sample's subset: CD45RA+ positively selected. These TCRs come from a man in his late teens or twenties in good health. Some clones in this sample may be carry-over from other donors' samples.

The chain is built from TRBV29-1 and TRBJ2-5, with 8 nucleotides matching TRBD2. V shed 5 bases and J 2 bases; nucleotides not matched to a gene: 7. The CDR3 extends over 14 amino acids. Looked up from germline, CDR1 is SQVTM and CDR2 is ANQGSEA. The CDR3 protein is CSVRPGLVQETQYF. The DNA for the CDR3 is TGCAGCGTTCGTCCGGGACTAGTACAAGAGACCCAGTACTTC.

This clone was observed a few times. The same CDR3 is also encoded by other DNA sequences in this sample. The chain carries TRBV30 and TRBJ2-7; unclear D gene. Trimming took off 0 bases at V and 4 bases at J, with 4 bases between the two ends. The germline V gene encodes CDR1 GTSNPN and CDR2 SVGIG (reference sequence). The CDR3 totals 11 residues. CDR3 loop: CAWSVGYEQYF. CDR3 nucleotide sequence: TGTGCCTGGAGTGTTGGTTACGAGCAGTACTTC.

Of note for this clone: Other DNA sequences in this sample translate to the same CDR3. V gene TRBV9 combines with J gene TRBJ2-2; maybe TRBD1 (6 bases). Germline V gene lookup returns CDR1 SGDLS and CDR2 YYNGEE. The CDR3 is 15 residues long. V was cut by 0 bases and J by 1 base, with 7 bases left in between. CDR3 nucleotide sequence: TGTGCCAGCAGCGTAGAAGGGGGGAACACCGGGGAGCTGTTTTTT. As protein: CASSVEGGNTGELFF.

In DNA form, the CDR3 reads TGTGCCAGCACCGCGGACAGGGGGCGCAATGAGCAGTTCTTC. Its protein is CASTADRGRNEQFF. The rearrangement joins TRBV28 to TRBJ2-1; the match to TRBD1 covers 11 bases. After removal of 7 bases from V and 6 bases from J, the junction contained 5 bases not matched to a gene. The CDR3 is made up of 14 amino acids. Germline CDR1 reads MDHEN; CDR2 reads SYDVKM.

This chain uses TRBV29-1 with TRBJ2-2, with 13 bases matching TRBD2. The CDR3 sequence is 15 residues long. Losses at the gene ends were 5 bases for V and 5 bases for J; bases not matched to a gene: 5. CDR1 SQVTM and CDR2 ANQGSEA come from the germline V gene. CDR3 nucleotide sequence: TGCAGCGTTCTAGGACTAGCGGGAGATACCGGGGAGCTGTTTTTT. It is translated as CSVLGLAGDTGELFF.

This clone was picked up a small number of times. The chain's CDR3 is CSVEYVGGLGAFF. In DNA form, the CDR3 reads TGCAGCGTTGAATATGTTGGGGGGTTAGGCGCTTTCTTT. The chain links TRBV29-1 to TRBJ1-1; the D gene is possibly TRBD1 (5 bases). Germline V CDR1 and CDR2: SQVTM, ANQGSEA. V lost 2 bases and J 11 bases, leaving 18 bases between the germline ends. This CDR3 has 13 residues.

J is TRBJ2-2 and V is TRBV6-1; TRBD1 aligns across 9 bases. The CDR3 sequence is 16 residues long. The ends lost 4 bases at V and 2 bases at J; junction bases unmatched: 5. CDR1 is MNHNS and CDR2 is SASEGT in the germline V gene. In nucleotides, the CDR3 is TGTGCCAGCAGTGCGTCGGGACAGGGAAACACCGGGGAGCTGTTTTTT. It translates to CASSASGQGNTGELFF.

The rearrangement uses TRBV2 and TRBJ2-7; TRBD1 aligns across 9 bases. CDR1 is SNHLY, CDR2 FYNNEI, per germline. Unmatched junction bases numbered 8, after V lost 6 bases and J lost 5 bases. CDR3 length equals 14 residues. The CDR3 reads CASSRTGARNEQYF. CDR3 bases: TGTGCCAGCAGCCGGACAGGGGCAAGAAACGAGCAGTACTTC.

The chain links TRBV7-9 to TRBJ1-4, with a weak D call TRBD1 (6 bases). Germline CDR1 and CDR2: SEHNR and FQNEAQ (reference sequence). CDR3 length equals 16 residues. V gave up 6 bases and J gave up 4 bases, with 18 bases separating them. CDR3 loop: CASRTSVNRDNEKLFF. The CDR3 DNA follows: TGTGCCAGCAGGACATCCGTAAACAGGGATAATGAAAAACTGTTTTTT.

This chain connects TRBV7-7 to TRBJ2-7; 8 nucleotides align to TRBD2. The CDR3 loop spans 14 amino acids. The V gene's germline CDR1 is SSHAT and CDR2 FNYEAQ (reference sequence). V gave up 1 base and J gave up 3 bases; unmatched junction bases: 2. As DNA, the CDR3 is TGTGCCAGCAGCTTAGAACTAGCGGACTACGAGCAGTACTTC. Residues: CASSLELADYEQYF.

A note on this clone: This specimen includes other DNA sequences encoding the same CDR3. The genes are TRBV30 and TRBJ2-7; possible D gene TRBD1, 5 bases. V was trimmed by 2 bases and J by 2 bases, leaving 7 bases between them. The CDR3 runs 12 residues. The germline gives CDR1 GTSNPN, CDR2 SVGIG (reference sequence). The CDR3 loop is CAWSSGTYEQYF. CDR3 DNA sequence: TGTGCCTGGAGTTCAGGGACCTACGAGCAGTACTTC.

V and J are TRBV28 and TRBJ2-2; 8 positions match TRBD2. Trimming cost V 2 bases and J 3 bases; bases outside gene matches: 8. The CDR3 totals 17 residues. Germline CDR1 and CDR2: MDHEN and SYDVKM. Here the CDR3 DNA reads TGTGCCAGCAGTTTAGGGATCAGCGGGGGATACACCGGGGAGCTGTTTTTT. Residues: CASSLGISGGYTGELFF.

The rearrangement uses TRBV28 and TRBJ1-4; perhaps TRBD1 as D (5 bases). Trimming stripped 6 bases from V and 6 bases from J, with 11 bases between. This CDR3 comprises 13 residues. CDR1 MDHEN and CDR2 SYDVKM come from the germline V gene. CDR3 sequence: CASRPGAHEKLFF. In DNA, the CDR3 is TGTGCCAGCAGGCCCGGGGCCCATGAAAAACTGTTTTTT.

This chain joins TRBV18 and TRBJ1-1; TRBD1 matches at 10 bases. Unmatched junction bases numbered 3, after V lost 2 bases and J lost 0 bases. Germline CDR1 KGHSH, CDR2 LQKENI. This CDR3 is 16 amino acids long. CDR3 loop: CASSPWTGGMNTEAFF. Written as DNA, the CDR3 is TGTGCCAGCTCACCATGGACAGGGGGGATGAACACTGAAGCTTTCTTT.

The rearrangement uses TRBV5-4 and TRBJ1-2; D is ambiguous. V lost 2 bases and J lost 4, with 9 bases in between. This CDR3 has 13 residues. In germline, CDR1 is SGHNT, CDR2 YYREEE (reference sequence). The CDR3 here is CASSLNTPYGYTF. DNA of the CDR3: TGTGCCAGCAGCTTAAACACACCCTATGGCTACACCTTC.

The V and J genes are TRBV5-1 and TRBJ2-1, with 7 bases lining up with TRBD2. V shed 7 bases, J shed 5 bases, and the junction held 3 bases outside the gene matches. CDR1 and CDR2 (germline): SGHRS, YFSETQ. The CDR3 contains 12 residues. The CDR3 loop reads CASGEGNNEQFF. The CDR3 DNA sequence: TGCGCCAGCGGGGAGGGGAACAATGAGCAGTTCTTC.

The chain is built from TRBV5-6 and TRBJ1-2; D unclear. Germline assignment: CDR1 SGHDT and CDR2 YYEEEE. V was cut by 4 bases and J by 4 bases, with 11 bases left in between. This CDR3 has 13 amino acids. CDR3 region: CASSPGISYGYTF. In DNA, the CDR3 is TGTGCCAGCAGCCCCGGGATTTCCTATGGCTACACCTTC.

V gene TRBV11-3 combines with J gene TRBJ2-5; a weak D match, TRBD2 (6 bases). CDR1 SGHNT and CDR2 YENEEA come from the germline V gene. CDR3 length: 17 residues. The V end lost 0 bases, the J end lost 0 bases, and 14 bases lay between the germline ends. CDR3 amino acids: CASSLDTGGTYQETQYF. The DNA for the CDR3 is TGTGCCAGCAGCTTAGATACTGGCGGGACGTACCAAGAGACCCAGTACTTC.

On this clone: The sample contains more than one DNA sequence encoding this CDR3. V gene TRBV18 combines with J gene TRBJ2-3; 10 nucleotides match TRBD1. The CDR3 runs to 15 residues. Germline V gene lookup returns CDR1 KGHSH and CDR2 LQKENI. Trimming at V came to 0 bases and at J to 3 bases, leaving 0 bases not matched to a gene. CDR3 sequence (DNA): TGTGCCAGCTCACCACCGGGACAGGGGACAGATACGCAGTATTTT. Translated, it gives CASSPPGQGTDTQYF.